This is a list of T cell receptor beta chains from one sample in a study of blood T cells in healthy people across ages. TCRdb reprocessed the 5' RACE reads via MiXCR and lists one record per CDR3 protein. The sample lists approximately 1.5 million distinct CDR3 sequences; around 36% were seen once. The sample comprised blood. These receptors were collected from a woman in her twenties or thirties in good health. Each CDR3 is given with its conserved first and last residue. A D gene is named only where the DNA matches it firmly. A row's size may be missing; if present it is once, few, many or a size class.

V: TRBV29-1; J: TRBJ1-2; size: once; D: -; CDR3: CSVPGYGYTF; DNA: TGCAGCGTGCCCGGTTATGGCTACACCTTC
V: TRBV7-9; J: TRBJ1-1; size: -; D: TRBD1; CDR3: CASRRDREGTEAFF; DNA: TGTGCCAGCAGGCGGGACAGGGAAGGAACTGAAGCTTTCTTT
V: TRBV27; J: TRBJ2-1; size: -; D: -; CDR3: CASSPLVEGDEQFF; DNA: TGTGCCAGCAGTCCTCTTGTGGAGGGGGATGAGCAGTTCTTC
V: TRBV7-9; J: TRBJ1-1; size: -; D: -; CDR3: CASSLEGGGVTEAFF; DNA: TGTGCCAGCAGCTTAGAAGGGGGAGGGGTCACTGAAGCTTTCTTT
V: TRBV6-1; J: TRBJ2-7; size: many; D: -; CDR3: CASSGPGSYEQYF; DNA: TGTGCCAGCAGTGGCCCCGGGTCCTACGAGCAGTACTTC
V: TRBV13; J: TRBJ2-5; size: -; D: TRBD2; CDR3: CASSSSAGTHQETQYF; DNA: TGTGCCAGCAGCTCCTCAGCGGGGACCCACCAAGAGACCCAGTACTTC
V: TRBV9; J: TRBJ2-2; size: -; D: -; CDR3: CASSVARGEYTGELFF; DNA: TGTGCCAGCAGCGTAGCGAGGGGGGAGTACACCGGGGAGCTGTTTTTT
V: TRBV6-4; J: TRBJ2-3; size: few; D: -; CDR3: CASSDSPGHGTDTQYF; DNA: TGTGCCAGCAGTGACTCCCCGGGACATGGCACAGATACGCAGTATTTT
V: TRBV29-1; J: TRBJ2-7; size: -; D: -; CDR3: CSVLGQDQRPTKPVLSYEQYF; DNA: TGCAGCGTTCTAGGACAAGATCAACGGCCTACTAAACCCGTCCTATCCTACGAGCAGTACTTC
V: TRBV7-9; J: TRBJ1-4; size: few; D: -; CDR3: CASSFSGGGNEKLFF; DNA: TGTGCCAGCAGCTTTTCGGGCGGAGGGAATGAAAAACTGTTTTTT
V: TRBV21-1; J: TRBJ2-7; size: -; D: -; CDR3: CASSKRNRPGGRVSEQYF; DNA: TGTGCCAGCAGCAAAAGGAATCGGCCGGGCGGGAGGGTTTCCGAGCAGTACTTC
V: TRBV5-6; J: TRBJ2-3; size: few; D: -; CDR3: CASTYVGVKDTQYF; DNA: TGTGCCAGCACCTACGTGGGGGTTAAAGATACGCAGTATTTT
V: TRBV9; J: TRBJ2-1; size: -; D: TRBD2; CDR3: CASSPEGHSGSRDEQFF; DNA: TGTGCCAGCAGCCCAGAGGGACATAGCGGGAGTCGTGATGAGCAGTTCTTC
V: TRBV29-1; J: TRBJ2-2; size: few; D: TRBD2; CDR3: CSAEGLAVTGELFF; DNA: TGCAGCGCCGAGGGACTAGCGGTCACCGGGGAGCTGTTTTTT
V: TRBV6-2/TRBV6-3; J: TRBJ1-5; size: -; D: -; CDR3: CASSYVAEDQPQHF; DNA: TGTGCCAGCAGTTACGTAGCAGAGGATCAGCCCCAGCATTTT
V: TRBV15; J: TRBJ2-3; size: few; D: TRBD2; CDR3: CATSRDISGADTQYF; DNA: TGTGCCACCAGCAGAGATATCAGCGGGGCAGATACGCAGTATTTT
V: TRBV4-1; J: TRBJ1-4; size: few; D: -; CDR3: CASSQVSIGRVNEKLFF; DNA: TGCGCCAGCAGCCAAGTCTCGATTGGCAGAGTTAATGAAAAACTGTTTTTT
V: TRBV9; J: TRBJ2-1; size: once; D: -; CDR3: CASSVHNRYNEQFF; DNA: TGTGCCAGCAGCGTGCATAACAGGTACAATGAGCAGTTCTTC
V: TRBV5-1; J: TRBJ2-6; size: -; D: -; CDR3: CASSQVRQAVSGANVLTF; DNA: TGCGCCAGCAGCCAAGTCCGACAGGCGGTCTCTGGGGCCAACGTCCTGACTTTC
V: TRBV20-1; J: TRBJ2-7; size: -; D: TRBD2; CDR3: CSARELAGRSYEQYF; DNA: TGCAGCGCTAGAGAACTAGCGGGGCGGTCCTACGAGCAGTACTTC
V: TRBV7-9; J: TRBJ1-6; size: -; D: -; CDR3: CASSRQQGESPLHF; DNA: TGTGCCAGCAGCCGGCAGCAGGGAGAATCACCCCTCCACTTT
V: TRBV29-1; J: TRBJ2-1; size: few; D: TRBD1; CDR3: CSADRENNEQFF; DNA: TGCAGCGCTGACAGGGAGAACAATGAGCAGTTCTTC
V: TRBV12-5; J: TRBJ1-2; size: -; D: -; CDR3: CASGLDPMGAYGYTF; DNA: TGTGCTAGTGGTTTGGACCCGATGGGGGCCTATGGCTACACCTTC
V: TRBV9; J: TRBJ2-7; size: -; D: TRBD2; CDR3: CASSVSKLAGNLPTSCSYEQYF; DNA: TGTGCCAGCAGCGTAAGTAAACTAGCGGGGAACCTACCGACTTCTTGCAGCTACGAGCAGTACTTC
V: TRBV5-1; J: TRBJ1-5; size: few; D: -; CDR3: CASSLVIGPGYQPQHF; DNA: TGCGCCAGCAGCTTGGTCATCGGCCCGGGATATCAGCCCCAGCATTTT
V: TRBV28; J: TRBJ2-1; size: few; D: -; CDR3: CASSFMWQNNEQFF; DNA: TGTGCCAGCAGTTTTATGTGGCAAAACAATGAGCAGTTCTTC
V: TRBV5-1; J: TRBJ2-7; size: few; D: TRBD1; CDR3: CASSVTDRVVSPYEQYF; DNA: TGCGCCAGCAGCGTAACCGACAGGGTTGTCTCGCCCTACGAGCAGTACTTC
V: TRBV29-1; J: TRBJ2-1; size: -; D: -; CDR3: CSVRIMRGDFYNEQFF; DNA: TGCAGCGTTCGTATAATGAGGGGGGACTTCTACAATGAGCAGTTCTTC
V: TRBV4-2; J: TRBJ1-2; size: -; D: -; CDR3: CASSQDFSAAYGHTF; DNA: TGTGCCAGCAGCCAAGATTTTTCGGCGGCCTATGGCCACACCTTC
V: TRBV5-1; J: TRBJ2-5; size: few; D: TRBD1; CDR3: CASSLGQGVTQETQYF; DNA: TGCGCCAGCAGCCTAGGACAGGGGGTAACCCAAGAGACCCAGTACTTC
V: TRBV6-1; J: TRBJ2-1; size: -; D: -; CDR3: CASSKTVLGYNEQFF; DNA: TGTGCCAGCAGCAAGACAGTTTTAGGCTACAATGAGCAGTTCTTC
V: TRBV27; J: TRBJ1-4; size: -; D: -; CDR3: CASSLLGTNEKLFF; DNA: TGTGCCAGCAGTTTACTGGGGACTAATGAAAAACTGTTTTTT
V: TRBV3-1; J: TRBJ2-5; size: -; D: -; CDR3: CASSQAPGDGPVETQYF; DNA: TGTGCCAGCAGCCAAGCCCCTGGAGACGGTCCCGTAGAGACCCAGTACTTC
V: TRBV11-2; J: TRBJ2-3; size: -; D: -; CDR3: CASSLWDNLPTDTQYF; DNA: TGTGCCAGCAGCTTATGGGACAATTTACCCACAGATACGCAGTATTTT
V: TRBV5-1; J: TRBJ2-7; size: -; D: TRBD1; CDR3: CASSFTTGNYEQYF; DNA: TGCGCCAGCAGCTTTACGACAGGGAACTACGAGCAGTACTTC
V: TRBV4-1; J: TRBJ1-4; size: few; D: -; CDR3: CASSHAGLNEKLFF; DNA: TGCGCCAGCAGCCATGCAGGGCTTAATGAAAAACTGTTTTTT
V: TRBV4-2; J: TRBJ2-7; size: -; D: -; CDR3: CASSQEGASGSYEQYF; DNA: TGTGCCAGCAGCCAAGAGGGGGCTAGCGGTTCCTACGAGCAGTACTTC
V: TRBV7-9; J: TRBJ2-7; size: many; D: TRBD2; CDR3: CASSFGGSSYEQYF; DNA: TGTGCCAGCAGTTTCGGCGGGAGCTCCTACGAGCAGTACTTC
V: TRBV7-9; J: TRBJ1-4; size: -; D: -; CDR3: CASGRGSINEKLFF; DNA: TGTGCCAGCGGTCGGGGCAGTATAAATGAAAAACTGTTTTTT
V: TRBV7-8; J: TRBJ1-6; size: few; D: TRBD1; CDR3: CASSSRQGDSPLHF; DNA: TGTGCCAGCAGCTCGAGACAGGGGGATTCACCCCTCCACTTT
V: TRBV20-1; J: TRBJ2-1; size: few; D: -; CDR3: CSASGGSGLSSYNEQFF; DNA: TGCAGTGCTAGTGGGGGTAGCGGACTTAGCTCCTACAATGAGCAGTTCTTC
V: TRBV18; J: TRBJ2-5; size: -; D: TRBD2; CDR3: CASSPTSGGRKETQYF; DNA: TGTGCCAGCTCACCTACTAGCGGGGGAAGAAAAGAGACCCAGTACTTC
V: TRBV29-1; J: TRBJ1-4; size: few; D: -; CDR3: CSVEDLTDDEKLFF; DNA: TGCAGCGTTGAAGATTTGACAGACGATGAAAAACTGTTTTTT
V: TRBV7-9; J: TRBJ2-7; size: once; D: -; CDR3: CASSLQGLHEQYF; DNA: TGTGCCAGCAGCCTACAGGGTCTTCACGAGCAGTACTTC
V: TRBV20-1; J: TRBJ2-7; size: -; D: TRBD2; CDR3: CSASPGAGGRNEQYF; DNA: TGCAGTGCTAGTCCCGGGGCGGGAGGACGGAACGAGCAGTACTTC